A single sample gave rise to the 31 T cell receptor beta chains below, sequenced in a study of beta chain features in type 1 diabetes. Since all of the isolated RNA was reverse transcribed, expressed TCRB transcripts were what got sequenced. Data came from immunoSEQ multiplex PCR; TCRdb stores just in-frame clones and leaves some out. The sample records 970,000 or so clones, about 17% being singletons. The sequencing sample was made of naive CD4+ T cells from blood. The receptors were sampled from a woman between 18 and 29 years old in good health.

The chain couples TRBV11-2 to TRBJ2-1; unclear D gene. This CDR3 is 13 amino acids long. Germline CDR1 is SGHAT and CDR2 is FQNNGV. Trimming pared 6 bases from V and 12 bases from J, leaving 18 bases between. The CDR3, as DNA: TGTGCCAGCAGTCATATCGGAGCGTATGGGCAGTTCTTC. It codes for CASSHIGAYGQFF.

This chain connects TRBV7-9 to TRBJ2-5; the match to TRBD2 covers 7 bases. The CDR3 contains 14 residues. V shed 4 bases and J 5 bases; nucleotides not matched to a gene: 7. Germline assignment: CDR1 SEHNR and CDR2 FQNEAQ (reference sequence). In nucleotides, the CDR3 is TGTGCCAGCAGCTGGGGCGGGAGCGGGGAGACCCAGTACTTC. It codes for CASSWGGSGETQYF.

This clone has just a few counts. The CDR3 reads CASRGGGEKLFF. For the CDR3, the DNA is TGTGCCAGCCGGGGCGGGGGTGAAAAACTGTTTTTT. The rearrangement uses TRBV27 and TRBJ1-4, with D maybe TRBD1 (5 bases). The CDR3 is made up of 12 amino acids. Trimming pared 8 bases from V and 7 bases from J, leaving 11 bases between. Germline lookup yields CDR1 MNHEY and CDR2 SMNVEV (reference sequence).

The V gene is TRBV15, the J gene TRBJ1-4; 7 nucleotides match TRBD1. The germline V gene encodes CDR1 LNHNV and CDR2 YYDKDF (reference sequence). This CDR3 has 16 residues. V shed 1 base, J shed 0 bases, and the junction held 2 bases outside the gene matches. The CDR3 region has the DNA TGTGCCACCAGCAGAGGCGGGACAGCAACTAATGAAAAACTGTTTTTT. This gives the protein CATSRGGTATNEKLFF. Drawing the rest from reference TRBV15 and TRBJ1-4, the complete variable domain is DAMVIQNPRYQVTQFGKPVTLSCSQTLNHNVMYWYQQKSSQAPKLLFHYYDKDFNNEADTPDNFQSRRPNTSFCFLDIRSPGLGDTAMYLCATSRGGTATNEKLFFGSGTQLSVL.

The CDR3 spells CASGPGDRERNEQFF. CDR3 DNA sequence: TGTGCCAGCGGCCCGGGGGACAGGGAACGGAATGAGCAGTTCTTC. The V gene is TRBV28, the J gene TRBJ2-1, with 9 nucleotides matching TRBD1. J gave up 7 bases and V 8 bases, and 12 bases lay outside the gene matches. Per the germline V gene, CDR1 is MDHEN and CDR2 is SYDVKM. This CDR3 contains 15 residues.

This rearrangement joins TRBV9 to TRBJ2-7, with D uncertain. Germline V gene sequence: CDR1 SGDLS, CDR2 YYNGEE. The CDR3 runs to 16 residues. The V end lost 4 bases, the J end lost 3 bases, and 20 bases lay between the germline ends. The CDR3 nucleotides read TGTGCCAGCAGCCCTAAGCAGGATGGCTCCCACTACGAGCAGTACTTC. Residues: CASSPKQDGSHYEQYF.

The chain combines TRBV7-9 with TRBJ2-5; D gene ambiguous. The V gene lost 2 bases and the J gene lost 5 bases, with 9 bases spanning the gap. Germline loops: CDR1 SEHNR, CDR2 FQNEAQ (reference sequence). The length of the CDR3 is 13 residues. CDR3 in amino acids: CASSLPPHETQYF. Written as DNA, the CDR3 is TGTGCCAGCAGCTTACCCCCCCATGAGACCCAGTACTTC.

The J gene is TRBJ2-4, the V gene TRBV10-2, with D uncertain. Trimming left V 3 bases short and J 3 bases short, with 12 bases between. CDR1 is WSHSY, CDR2 SAAADI, per germline. This CDR3 has 15 amino acids. The CDR3 is CASSEVRLGKNIQYF. For the CDR3, the DNA is TGCGCCAGCAGTGAAGTGAGGCTTGGCAAAAACATTCAGTACTTC.

The genes are TRBV9 and TRBJ2-1; 8 bases agree with TRBD2. V gave up 0 bases and J gave up 6 bases; unmatched junction bases: 8. The germline V gene encodes CDR1 SGDLS and CDR2 YYNGEE. This CDR3 is built from 16 residues. CDR3 in DNA: TGTGCCAGCAGCGTAGGGAGCGGGAGAGGTGGCAATGAGCAGTTCTTC. It codes for CASSVGSGRGGNEQFF.

V gene TRBV10-3 combines with J gene TRBJ2-3; D gene uncertain. The CDR3 runs to 11 residues. Between the trimmed V and J ends, which lost 8 bases and 2 bases, there was a span of 5 bases. CDR1 ENHRY and CDR2 SYGVKD come from the germline V gene. The DNA of the CDR3 is TGTGCCATCGCGGACACAGATACGCAGTATTTT. As protein: CAIADTDTQYF.

The chain has TRBV7-9 and TRBJ2-7, with 9 bases that match TRBD2. Per germline, CDR1 SEHNR and CDR2 FQNEAQ (reference sequence). V gave up 5 bases and J gave up 3 bases; unmatched junction bases: 5. There are 14 residues in the CDR3. The CDR3 sequence is CASSPSGMNYEQYF. Written as DNA, the CDR3 is TGTGCCAGCAGCCCTAGCGGGATGAACTACGAGCAGTACTTC.

This clone was observed a few times. The chain uses TRBV10-2 and TRBJ2-5; D not resolved. The germline V gene has CDR1 WSHSY and CDR2 SAAADI. Trimming pared 3 bases from V and 2 bases from J, leaving 10 bases between. The CDR3 runs 14 residues. CDR3: CASSDTEAQETQYF. The DNA of the CDR3 is TGCGCCAGCAGTGACACCGAGGCGCAAGAGACCCAGTACTTC.

This clone was counted only a few times. J is TRBJ1-5 and V is TRBV29-1, with no clear D. Germline loops: CDR1 SQVTM, CDR2 ANQGSEA. The CDR3 has 15 residues. Trimming stripped 4 bases from V and 6 bases from J, with 19 bases between. CDR3 sequence (DNA): TGCAGCGTTGCCGAAGGAGGCGCCCCGGGTCAGCCCCAGCATTTT. Its protein is CSVAEGGAPGQPQHF.

This clone was picked up a small number of times. The CDR3 nucleotides are TGTGCCAGCAGCTTTTCCGGGGGGTCCACCGGGGAGCTGTTTTTT. Translating it yields CASSFSGGSTGELFF. The chain carries TRBV7-9 and TRBJ2-2; 7 bases match TRBD2. CDR1 and CDR2 from the germline V gene are SEHNR and FQNEAQ (reference sequence). The CDR3 is 15 amino acids. The trim removed 3 bases at V and 4 bases at J, leaving 5 bases unmatched. Looking up the rest from reference TRBV7-9 and TRBJ2-2 gives the full variable domain: DTGVSQNPRHKITKRGQNVTFRCDPISEHNRLYWYRQTLGQGPEFLTYFQNEAQLEKSRLLSDRFSAERPKGSFSTLEIQRTEQGDSAMYLCASSFSGGSTGELFFGEGSRLTVL.

CDR3 sequence: CASSQGTLTGELFF. DNA of the CDR3: TGTGCCAGCAGCCAAGGGACCCTAACCGGGGAGCTGTTTTTT. This chain links TRBV5-4 with TRBJ2-2; D tentatively reads TRBD1 or TRBD2 (5 bases each). Germline CDR1 and CDR2: SGHNT and YYREEE (reference sequence). The CDR3 has 14 residues. The V end lost 4 bases, the J end lost 5 bases, and 12 bases lay between the germline ends.

The CDR3: CASSLAFTDTQYF. The CDR3, as DNA: TGTGCCAGCAGCTTAGCGTTCACAGATACGCAGTATTTT. The chain has TRBV7-3 and TRBJ2-3; D is ambiguous. Germline values: CDR1 SGHTA, CDR2 FQGTGA. Trimming cost V 2 bases and J 2 bases, with 5 bases left between them. The CDR3 covers 13 residues.

This clone was counted between two and nine times. The chain employs TRBV28 and TRBJ1-2; weak D call: TRBD1 (6 bases). V lost 6 bases and J 4 bases, leaving 12 bases between the germline ends. The CDR3 has 13 residues. Looked up from germline, CDR1 is MDHEN and CDR2 is SYDVKM. CDR3 sequence reads: CASSVQGSYGYTF. CDR3 in DNA: TGTGCCAGCAGCGTTCAGGGGTCCTATGGCTACACCTTC.

This clone was counted ten times or more. The gene calls are TRBV14 and TRBJ2-6; D uncertain. Trimming removed 3 bases at V and 4 bases at J, with 4 bases between. The CDR3 is made up of 13 amino acids. From germline, CDR1 is SGHDN and CDR2 FVKESK. CDR3 amino acids: CASSHTGANVLTF. The CDR3 DNA is TGTGCCAGCAGCCACACCGGGGCCAACGTCCTGACTTTC.

This clone was seen a handful of times. Written as DNA, the CDR3 is TGTGCCAGCAGCCTACTAGCGGGAGGAAGCACAGATACGCAGTATTTT. Its translation is CASSLLAGGSTDTQYF. V and J are TRBV6-6 and TRBJ2-3, with 12 bases fitting TRBD2. This CDR3 contains 16 residues. CDR1 MNHNY and CDR2 SVGAGI come from the germline V gene (reference sequence). Trimming took 6 bases from V and 0 from J; bases not matched to a gene: 4.

This clone was found a few times. CDR3 DNA: TGTGCCAGCAGTGAACCGGCCTTAAGGCGGGAGACCCAGTACTTC. It is translated as CASSEPALRRETQYF. The V call is TRBV2, the J call TRBJ2-5; no firm D call. Per germline, CDR1 SNHLY and CDR2 FYNNEI. CDR3 length equals 15 residues. The V end lost 2 bases, the J end lost 5 bases, and 15 bases lay between the germline ends.

Note on this clone: This sequence may be a read error, since a much larger clone differs from it by one base. This sample also contains other DNA sequences that code for the same CDR3. CDR3 nucleotide sequence: TGTGCCAGCAGCTTAGACAGGAACACTGAAGCTTTCTTT. Translation: CASSLDRNTEAFF. The chain has TRBV11-2 and TRBJ1-1, with D uncertain. The CDR3 is 13 amino acids. V was pared by 0 bases and J by 1 base, with 3 bases between. Per germline, CDR1 SGHAT and CDR2 FQNNGV.

The chain combines TRBV7-8 with TRBJ2-3; TRBD1 agrees at 8 bases. V shed 1 base and J 7 bases; nucleotides not matched to a gene: 7. CDR1 and CDR2 (germline): SGHVS, FQNEAQ. This CDR3 spans 15 amino acids. The CDR3 coding sequence is TGTGCCAGCAGCTTAGGGACAGTCAGGGGGCATACGCAGTATTTT. Residues: CASSLGTVRGHTQYF.

This clone appeared a few times. The chain joins TRBV10-1 to TRBJ1-1; D remains ambiguous. Germline V lookup: CDR1 WNHNN, CDR2 SYGVQD (reference sequence). The CDR3 covers 14 residues. V was cut by 0 bases and J by 1 base, with 6 bases left in between. The CDR3 sequence: CASSESRRNTEAFF. The CDR3, as DNA: TGCGCCAGCAGTGAGTCGCGGAGGAACACTGAAGCTTTCTTT.

This clone turned up a few times. This chain joins TRBV9 and TRBJ2-1; either TRBD1 or TRBD2 may supply D (5 bases each). Trimming shortened V by 5 bases and J by 9 bases, and 15 bases separated the two germline ends. The CDR3 loop spans 13 amino acids. Looked up from germline, CDR1 is SGDLS and CDR2 is YYNGEE. This CDR3 is CASSRDLLSEQFF. CDR3 coding DNA: TGTGCCAGCAGTCGGGACCTGTTGAGTGAGCAGTTCTTC.

With respect to this clone: At the DNA level, this CDR3 is encoded by other sequences in the same sample as well. This sequence joins TRBV4-3 and TRBJ2-3, with a weak D call TRBD2 (5 bases). The V end was cut by 1 base, the J end by 5 bases, with 10 bases between. Germline CDR1 is LGHNA and CDR2 is YSLEER. The CDR3 extends over 14 amino acids. In DNA form, the CDR3 reads TGCGCCAGCAGCCAAGGGGAGAGTGGAGATACGCAGTATTTT. Its translation is CASSQGESGDTQYF.

Only a few counts were recorded for this clone. Other nucleotide sequences from this sample produce the same CDR3. The rearrangement links TRBV28 to TRBJ1-5, with TRBD1 matching over 8 bases. V lost 5 bases, J lost 2 bases, and 2 bases stayed unmatched. Germline V gene lookup returns CDR1 MDHEN and CDR2 SYDVKM. The CDR3 spans 14 residues. The CDR3 loop is CASSRGQGNQPQHF. CDR3 DNA sequence: TGTGCCAGCAGTCGGGGACAGGGCAATCAGCCCCAGCATTTT.

The chain uses TRBV6-5 and TRBJ2-7; TRBD1 agrees at 8 bases. CDR3 length equals 16 residues. V lost 0 bases and J lost 5; bases outside the gene matches: 9. Germline V CDR1 and CDR2: MNHEY, SVGAGI. The CDR3 nucleotides read TGTGCCAGCAGTTACTCCAGGGGGCCGGGCGTCCACGAGCAGTACTTC. It is translated as CASSYSRGPGVHEQYF.

This clone was seen at least ten times. The rearrangement joins TRBV7-9 to TRBJ2-7; D is uncertain. There are 13 residues in the CDR3. With 2 bases removed from V and 5 bases from J, the gap between germline ends came to 10 bases. In germline, CDR1 is SEHNR, CDR2 FQNEAQ (reference sequence). Written as DNA, the CDR3 is TGTGCCAGCAGCTTAAGGGAATACGACGAGCAGTACTTC. Translation gives CASSLREYDEQYF.

V usage is TRBV6-1 and J usage is TRBJ1-2; D not certain. The CDR3 consists of 12 residues. V lost 4 bases and J lost 4, with 7 bases in between. Germline CDR1 MNHNS, CDR2 SASEGT. The CDR3 sequence: CASSAYSYGYTF. The CDR3 nucleotides read TGTGCCAGCAGTGCCTACAGCTATGGCTACACCTTC.

This chain links TRBV19 with TRBJ2-1, with a possible D match to TRBD1 (7 bases). Germline assignment: CDR1 LNHDA and CDR2 SQIVND (reference sequence). The CDR3 has 18 residues. V lost 7 bases and J lost 1, with 23 bases in between. The CDR3 spells CASTATGRSIRSYNEQFF. CDR3 nucleotides: TGTGCCAGTACGGCGACAGGGAGGAGTATTCGTTCCTACAATGAGCAGTTCTTC.

This clone was seen a few times. The chain carries TRBV7-2 and TRBJ2-5; tentatively, D is TRBD1 (5 bases). The length of the CDR3 is 14 residues. V lost 5 bases and J lost 1, with 11 bases in between. Germline CDR1 and CDR2: SGHTA and FQGNSA. DNA of the CDR3: TGTGCCAGCAGCCCCCGACAGACCCAAGAGACCCAGTACTTC. Translation: CASSPRQTQETQYF.